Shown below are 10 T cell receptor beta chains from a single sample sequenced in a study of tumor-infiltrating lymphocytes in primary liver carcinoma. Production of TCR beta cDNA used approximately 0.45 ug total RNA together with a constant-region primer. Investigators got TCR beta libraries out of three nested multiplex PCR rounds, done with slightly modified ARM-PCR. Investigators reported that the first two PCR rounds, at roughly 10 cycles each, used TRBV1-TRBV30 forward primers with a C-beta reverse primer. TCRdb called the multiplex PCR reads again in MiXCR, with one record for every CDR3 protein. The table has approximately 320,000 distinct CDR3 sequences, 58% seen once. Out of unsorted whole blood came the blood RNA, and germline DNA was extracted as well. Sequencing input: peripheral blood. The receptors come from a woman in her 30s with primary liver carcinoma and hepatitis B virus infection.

CDR3 in amino acids: CASSPLQGDTEAFF. The CDR3 DNA sequence: TGTGCCAGCTCCCCCTTGCAGGGGGACACTGAAGCTTTCTTT. V is TRBV18 and J is TRBJ1-1, with 7 bases matching TRBD1. CDR3 length equals 14 residues. V gave up 6 bases and J gave up 3 bases; unmatched junction bases: 7. The V gene's germline CDR1 is KGHSH and CDR2 LQKENI.

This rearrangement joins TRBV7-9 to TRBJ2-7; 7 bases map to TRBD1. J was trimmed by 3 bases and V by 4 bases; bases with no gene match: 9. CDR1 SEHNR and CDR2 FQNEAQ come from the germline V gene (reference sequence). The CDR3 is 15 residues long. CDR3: CASSSGQDSVYEQYF. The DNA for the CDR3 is TGTGCCAGCAGCTCCGGACAGGATAGTGTCTACGAGCAGTACTTC.

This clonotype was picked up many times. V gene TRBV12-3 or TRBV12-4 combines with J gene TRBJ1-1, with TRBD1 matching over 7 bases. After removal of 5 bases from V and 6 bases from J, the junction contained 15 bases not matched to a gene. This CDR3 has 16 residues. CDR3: CASSLRQGSSAAEAFF. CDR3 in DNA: TGTGCCAGCAGTCTGCGACAGGGAAGCTCGGCCGCTGAAGCTTTCTTT.

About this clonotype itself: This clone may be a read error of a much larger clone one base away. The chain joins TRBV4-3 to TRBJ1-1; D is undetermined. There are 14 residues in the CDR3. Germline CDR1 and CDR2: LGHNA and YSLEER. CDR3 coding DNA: TGCACCAGCAGCCAAGAACGGGCCAACACTGAAGCTTTCTTT. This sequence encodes CTSSQERANTEAFF.

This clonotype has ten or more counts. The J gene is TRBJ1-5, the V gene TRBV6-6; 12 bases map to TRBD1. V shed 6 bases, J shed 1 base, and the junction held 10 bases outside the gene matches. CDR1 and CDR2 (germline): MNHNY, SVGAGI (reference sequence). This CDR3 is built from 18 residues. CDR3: CASRLKGQGASSNQPQHF. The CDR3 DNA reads TGTGCCAGCAGGTTAAAGGGACAGGGGGCGTCGAGCAATCAGCCCCAGCATTTT.

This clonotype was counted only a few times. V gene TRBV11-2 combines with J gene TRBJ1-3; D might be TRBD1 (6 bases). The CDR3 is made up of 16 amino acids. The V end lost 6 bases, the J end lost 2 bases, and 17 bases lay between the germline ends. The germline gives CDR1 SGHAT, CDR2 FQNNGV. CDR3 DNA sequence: TGTGCCAGCAGTTCAGGGGAGGGGGTCGCTGGAAACACCATATATTTT. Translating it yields CASSSGEGVAGNTIYF.

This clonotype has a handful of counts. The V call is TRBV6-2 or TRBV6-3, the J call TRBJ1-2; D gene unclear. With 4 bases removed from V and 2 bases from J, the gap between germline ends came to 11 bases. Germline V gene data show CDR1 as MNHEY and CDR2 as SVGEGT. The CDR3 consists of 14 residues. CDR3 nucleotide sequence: TGTGCCAGCAGTTTGGTCACGACCAACTATGGCTACACCTTC. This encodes CASSLVTTNYGYTF.

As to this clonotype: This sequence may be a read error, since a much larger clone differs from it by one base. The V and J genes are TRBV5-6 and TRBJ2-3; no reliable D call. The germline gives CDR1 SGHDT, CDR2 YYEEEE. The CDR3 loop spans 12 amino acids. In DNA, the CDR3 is TGTGCCGGCAGCCGGGTCGCAAACACGCAGTATTTT. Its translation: CAGSRVANTQYF.

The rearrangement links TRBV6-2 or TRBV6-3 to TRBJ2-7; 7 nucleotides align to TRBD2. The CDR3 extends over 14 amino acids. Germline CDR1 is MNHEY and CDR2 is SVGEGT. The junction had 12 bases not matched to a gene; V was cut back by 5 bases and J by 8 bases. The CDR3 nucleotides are TGTGCCAGCAGTCTCAGAGGGAGGGGTGGCAAGCAGTACTTC. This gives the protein CASSLRGRGGKQYF.

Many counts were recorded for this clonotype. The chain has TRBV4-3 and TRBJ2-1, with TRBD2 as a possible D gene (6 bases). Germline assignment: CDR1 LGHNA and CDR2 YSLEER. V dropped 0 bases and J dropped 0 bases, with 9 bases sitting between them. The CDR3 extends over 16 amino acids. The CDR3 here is CASSQDRGSSYNEQFF. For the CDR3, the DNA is TGCGCCAGCAGCCAAGATCGGGGGTCCTCCTACAATGAGCAGTTCTTC.